The 21 T cell receptor beta chains listed next were all sequenced from one sample in a study of glioma-infiltrating T cells after dendritic cell vaccination. Sequencing used immunoSEQ multiplex PCR; TCRdb keeps in-frame clones, though not all of them. The table lists 20,000 to 25,000 clones, 60% to 85% of them singletons. Here the sequenced sample was blood, taken before dendritic cell vaccination. All receptors come from a human donor with glioblastoma.

This clone has only one observation. The chain joins TRBV7-2 to TRBJ2-7, with a possible D match to TRBD2 (7 bases). Germline CDR1 SGHTA, CDR2 FQGNSA. Trimming stripped 5 bases from V and 4 bases from J, with 18 bases between. CDR3 length: 15 residues. The DNA for the CDR3 is TGTGCCAGCAGCCACCGGGGGGCGACCCGTTACGAGCAGTACTTC. This translates into CASSHRGATRYEQYF.

The chain uses TRBV14 and TRBJ2-1, with a possible D match to TRBD2 (6 bases). CDR3 length equals 17 residues. CDR1 SGHDN and CDR2 FVKESK come from the germline V gene. V shed 0 bases and J shed 1 base, with 13 bases lying between them. CDR3 sequence (DNA): TGTGCCAGCAGCCAAGATTTGGGGGGAAGTTCCTACAATGAGCAGTTCTTC. This gives the protein CASSQDLGGSSYNEQFF.

The chain recombines TRBV11-2 with TRBJ2-7; TRBD1 aligns across 8 bases. CDR1 and CDR2 (germline): SGHAT, FQNNGV. V lost 3 bases, J lost 2 bases, and 6 bases stayed unmatched. This CDR3 comprises 15 residues. The CDR3 region is CASSFPGTGTYEQYF. The CDR3 DNA follows: TGTGCCAGCAGCTTCCCCGGGACAGGTACCTACGAGCAGTACTTC.

On this clone: The same CDR3 arises from other DNA sequences in this sample as well. This rearrangement joins TRBV30 to TRBJ1-3; D remains unclear. Looked up from germline, CDR1 is GTSNPN and CDR2 is SVGIG (reference sequence). The CDR3 loop spans 13 amino acids. The CDR3 nucleotides are TGTGCTGGCGGTCTAAACTCTGGAAACACCATATATTTT. Translated, it gives CAGGLNSGNTIYF.

This clone was found a few times. This chain connects TRBV25-1 to TRBJ1-4, with a possible D match to TRBD1 (5 bases). CDR3 length equals 15 residues. The V end lost 1 base, the J end lost 4 bases, and 10 bases lay between the germline ends. The germline CDR1 and CDR2 sequences are MGHDK and SYGVNS. This CDR3 reads CASSESDRLNEKLFF. CDR3 DNA: TGTGCCAGCAGTGAATCCGACAGACTTAATGAAAAACTGTTTTTT.

This clone was detected only once. The V gene is TRBV7-2, the J gene TRBJ1-2, with D possibly matching TRBD1 (6 bases). Germline V gene data show CDR1 as SGHTA and CDR2 as FQGNSA. V was trimmed by 1 base and J by 0 bases, leaving 12 bases between them. This CDR3 region has 16 residues. In DNA, the CDR3 is TGTGCCAGCAGCTTAGGTTTGCAGGGGCCTAACTATGGCTACACCTTC. Protein sequence: CASSLGLQGPNYGYTF.

V is TRBV9 and J is TRBJ2-3, with D possibly matching TRBD2 (5 bases). V was cut by 0 bases and J by 2 bases, with 13 bases left in between. This CDR3 comprises 16 residues. Germline V gives CDR1 SGDLS, CDR2 YYNGEE. CDR3 nucleotides: TGTGCCAGCAGCGTAGCTCGCGGGCTGGACACAGATACGCAGTATTTT. Protein: CASSVARGLDTDTQYF.

This chain joins TRBV2 and TRBJ1-1, with D perhaps matching TRBD1 (5 bases). The CDR3 consists of 11 residues. V dropped 8 bases and J dropped 5 bases, with 9 bases sitting between them. Germline V gene data show CDR1 as SNHLY and CDR2 as FYNNEI. The CDR3 DNA is TGTGCCAGCGGGGGGAGGACTGAAGCTTTCTTT. Translating it yields CASGGRTEAFF.

The CDR3 spells CASSEWGTGASSYEQYF. CDR3 nucleotides: TGTGCCAGCAGTGAATGGGGGACAGGGGCTAGCTCCTACGAGCAGTACTTC. This sequence joins TRBV2 and TRBJ2-5; TRBD1 matches 10 bases. The J call may be wrong; the DNA end is better matched by TRBJ2-7. Germline CDR1 is SNHLY and CDR2 is FYNNEI. This CDR3 spans 17 amino acids.

The chain has TRBV7-9 and TRBJ2-7, with D unresolved. Germline assignment: CDR1 SEHNR and CDR2 FQNEAQ (reference sequence). With 1 base removed from V and 3 bases from J, the gap between germline ends came to 19 bases. The CDR3 loop spans 17 amino acids. The CDR3 loop is CASSLEPPLRSVYEQYF. CDR3 DNA: TGTGCCAGCAGCTTAGAACCCCCTTTGCGGTCAGTCTACGAGCAGTACTTC.

J is TRBJ2-3 and V is TRBV6-5, with D uncertain. Germline values: CDR1 MNHEY, CDR2 SVGAGI. This CDR3 is 13 amino acids long. Trimming removed 10 bases at V and 1 base at J, with 12 bases between. Written as DNA, the CDR3 is TGTGCCATTAAAAGCTCGGGCACAGATACGCAGTATTTT. Translating gives CAIKSSGTDTQYF.

The table lists this clone with a few counts. As DNA, the CDR3 is TGTGCCAGCAGTTACGCGACAGGGAACACCGGGGAGCTGTTTTTT. It specifies CASSYATGNTGELFF. This chain joins TRBV27 and TRBJ2-2, with D tentatively TRBD1 (6 bases). CDR3 length equals 15 residues. The V end lost 4 bases, the J end lost 1 base, and 10 bases lay between the germline ends. The germline V gene encodes CDR1 MNHEY and CDR2 SMNVEV (reference sequence).

This clone was observed once. The rearrangement uses TRBV9 and TRBJ1-2; D remains ambiguous. The V end was cut by 0 bases, the J end by 2 bases, with 5 bases between. The CDR3 is 13 amino acids. Per the germline V gene, CDR1 is SGDLS and CDR2 is YYNGEE. CDR3 loop: CASSVDTNYGYTF. For the CDR3, the DNA is TGTGCCAGCAGCGTAGACACAAACTATGGCTACACCTTC. The full variable domain, rest sourced from reference TRBV9 and TRBJ1-2, is DSGVTQTPKHLITATGQRVTLRCSPRSGDLSVYWYQQSLDQGLQFLIQYYNGEERAKGNILERFSAQQFPDLHSELNLSSLELGDSALYFCASSVDTNYGYTFGSGTRLTVV.

The rearrangement joins TRBV7-9 to TRBJ2-1, with a tentative D call TRBD2 (6 bases). Trimming left V 2 bases short and J 2 bases short, with 10 bases between. This CDR3 comprises 15 residues. The germline V gene encodes CDR1 SEHNR and CDR2 FQNEAQ (reference sequence). In nucleotides, the CDR3 is TGTGCCAGCAGCTTATTCTTAGCGGCCTACAATGAGCAGTTCTTC. Protein sequence: CASSLFLAAYNEQFF. The complete variable domain, with remaining parts taken from reference TRBV7-9 and TRBJ2-1, reads DTGVSQNPRHKITKRGQNVTFRCDPISEHNRLYWYRQTLGQGPEFLTYFQNEAQLEKSRLLSDRFSAERPKGSFSTLEIQRTEQGDSAMYLCASSLFLAAYNEQFFGPGTRLTVL.

V gene TRBV7-2 combines with J gene TRBJ2-1, with D possibly TRBD2 on 6 matching bases. V lost 1 base and J 7 bases, leaving 23 bases between the germline ends. This CDR3 region has 18 residues. CDR1 and CDR2 from the germline V gene are SGHTA and FQGNSA. The DNA of the CDR3 is TGTGCCAGCAGCTTAGGTCGTGAGTGGTTCGGGAGCGGGAATGAGCAGTTCTTC. Translating gives CASSLGREWFGSGNEQFF.

This chain links TRBV9 with TRBJ2-4; TRBD2 might be the D (5 bases). Trimming stripped 3 bases from V and 0 bases from J, with 13 bases between. This CDR3 has 16 residues. Germline-derived CDR1 and CDR2 are SGDLS and YYNGEE. CDR3 residues: CASSAGEPLAKNIQYF. For the CDR3, the DNA is TGTGCCAGCAGCGCCGGGGAGCCCCTAGCCAAAAACATTCAGTACTTC. Full variable domain (outside the CDR3, taken from reference TRBV9 and TRBJ2-4): DSGVTQTPKHLITATGQRVTLRCSPRSGDLSVYWYQQSLDQGLQFLIQYYNGEERAKGNILERFSAQQFPDLHSELNLSSLELGDSALYFCASSAGEPLAKNIQYFGAGTRLSVL.

This sequence joins TRBV19 and TRBJ2-7; 9 positions agree with TRBD2. The CDR3 is 14 residues long. CDR1 and CDR2 (germline): LNHDA, SQIVND (reference sequence). Trimming at V came to 7 bases and at J to 4 bases, leaving 8 bases not matched to a gene. DNA for the CDR3: TGTGCCAGTACCATCGGCGCGGGGGGGTACGAGCAGTACTTC. Translating it yields CASTIGAGGYEQYF.

In its sample, this clone was seen a few times. The V gene is TRBV2, the J gene TRBJ2-5; 8 bases match TRBD1. This CDR3 spans 14 amino acids. Unmatched junction bases numbered 6, after V lost 2 bases and J lost 7 bases. CDR1 is SNHLY, CDR2 FYNNEI, per germline. The CDR3 DNA sequence: TGTGCCAGCAGTGAATCAGGGGGCAAGGGGACCCAGTACTTC. Translated, it gives CASSESGGKGTQYF.

The chain employs TRBV4-1 and TRBJ2-7; D possibly corresponds to TRBD1 (7 bases). CDR3 length: 15 amino acids. Germline CDR1 MGHRA, CDR2 YSYEKL. V was trimmed by 1 base and J by 1 base, leaving 11 bases between them. The chain's CDR3 is CASSQVGGQSYEQYF. CDR3 coding DNA: TGCGCCAGCAGCCAAGTGGGGGGACAGTCCTACGAGCAGTACTTC.

A few counts support this clone. The chain employs TRBV6-6 and TRBJ2-7, with 13 bases aligning to TRBD2. The CDR3 loop spans 16 amino acids. V shed 2 bases and J 3 bases; nucleotides not matched to a gene: 4. Germline V gene data show CDR1 as MNHNY and CDR2 as SVGAGI (reference sequence). CDR3 in amino acids: CASSYLGLAGVYEQYF. The CDR3, as DNA: TGTGCCAGCAGTTACCTCGGACTAGCGGGAGTCTACGAGCAGTACTTC.

V gene TRBV30 combines with J gene TRBJ2-3, with 9 bases lining up with TRBD2. Trimming cost V 1 base and J 6 bases; bases outside gene matches: 8. Germline lookup yields CDR1 GTSNPN and CDR2 SVGIG (reference sequence). The CDR3 consists of 15 residues. CDR3 amino acids: CAWSAGGRAEDTQYF. In DNA, the CDR3 is TGTGCCTGGAGTGCAGGCGGGAGGGCCGAGGATACGCAGTATTTT.